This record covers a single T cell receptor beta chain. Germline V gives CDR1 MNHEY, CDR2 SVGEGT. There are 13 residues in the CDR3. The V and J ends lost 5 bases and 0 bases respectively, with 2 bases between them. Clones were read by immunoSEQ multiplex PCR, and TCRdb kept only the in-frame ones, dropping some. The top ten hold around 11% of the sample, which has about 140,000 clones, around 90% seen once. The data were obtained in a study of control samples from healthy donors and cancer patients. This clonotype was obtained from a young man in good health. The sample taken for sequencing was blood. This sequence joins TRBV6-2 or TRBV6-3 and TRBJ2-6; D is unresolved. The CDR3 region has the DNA TGTGCCAGCAGTCTCTCTGGGGCCAACGTCCTGACTTTC. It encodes CASSLSGANVLTF.